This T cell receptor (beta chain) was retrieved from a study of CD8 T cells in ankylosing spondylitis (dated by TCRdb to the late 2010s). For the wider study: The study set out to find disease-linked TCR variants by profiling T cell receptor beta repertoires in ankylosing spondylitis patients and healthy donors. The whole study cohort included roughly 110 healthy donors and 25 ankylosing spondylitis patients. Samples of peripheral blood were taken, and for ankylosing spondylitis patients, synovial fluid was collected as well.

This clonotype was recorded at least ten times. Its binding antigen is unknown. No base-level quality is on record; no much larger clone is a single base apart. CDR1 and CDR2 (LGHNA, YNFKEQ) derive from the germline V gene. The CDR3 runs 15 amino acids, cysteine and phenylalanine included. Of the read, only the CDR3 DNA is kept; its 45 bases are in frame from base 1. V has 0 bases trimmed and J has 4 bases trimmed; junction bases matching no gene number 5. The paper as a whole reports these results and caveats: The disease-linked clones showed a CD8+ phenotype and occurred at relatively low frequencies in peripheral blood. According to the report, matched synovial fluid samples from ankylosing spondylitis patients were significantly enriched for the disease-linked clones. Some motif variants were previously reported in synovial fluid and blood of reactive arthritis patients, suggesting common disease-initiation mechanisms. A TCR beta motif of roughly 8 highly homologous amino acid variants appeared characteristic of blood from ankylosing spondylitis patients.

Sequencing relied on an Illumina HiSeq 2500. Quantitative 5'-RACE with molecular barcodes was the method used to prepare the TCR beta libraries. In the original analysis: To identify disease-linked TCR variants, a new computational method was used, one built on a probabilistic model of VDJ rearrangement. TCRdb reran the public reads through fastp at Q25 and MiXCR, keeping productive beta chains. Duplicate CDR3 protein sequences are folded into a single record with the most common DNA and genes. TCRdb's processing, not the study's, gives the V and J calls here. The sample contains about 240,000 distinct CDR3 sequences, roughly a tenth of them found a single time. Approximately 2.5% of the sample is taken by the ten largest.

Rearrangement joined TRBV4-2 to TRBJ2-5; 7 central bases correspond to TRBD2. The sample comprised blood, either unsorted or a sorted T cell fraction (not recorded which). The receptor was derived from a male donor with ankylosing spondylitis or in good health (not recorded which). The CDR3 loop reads CASSQDRLARETQYF. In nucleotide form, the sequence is TGTGCCAGCAGCCAAGATAGACTAGCCCGAGAGACCCAGTACTTC.